This is a list of T cell receptor beta chains from one sample in a study of beta chain features in type 1 diabetes. Generated by immunoSEQ multiplex PCR, the TCRdb table keeps only in-frame clones and is missing some. The sample holds around 180,000 clones; approximately 8% are singletons and the top ten take approximately 0.85%. Sequencing was carried out using central memory CD4+ T cells from blood. Receptor source: a woman aged 35 to 49 with type 1 diabetes. Each CDR3 is given with its conserved first and last residue. Each record gives: V gene, D gene, clone size, J gene, CDR3 DNA, CDR3 protein. A D gene is named only where the DNA matches it firmly. Rows give clone size only sometimes, using once, few, many, or a class for an expanded clone.

v_call: TRBV4-1; d_call: TRBD1; clone_size: many; j_call: TRBJ2-1; cdr3_nt: TGCGCCAGCAGCTATAGTGTAGGACAGGGATTGAATGAGCAGTTCTTC; cdr3_aa: CASSYSVGQGLNEQFF
v_call: TRBV7-9; d_call: .; clone_size: .; j_call: TRBJ1-2; cdr3_nt: TGTGCCAGCAGCTTGGACTCCTTTAACTATGGCTACACCTTC; cdr3_aa: CASSLDSFNYGYTF
v_call: TRBV29-1; d_call: TRBD1; clone_size: few; j_call: TRBJ1-4; cdr3_nt: TGCAGCGTTGAACCCGGACAGGGGGGAAAACTGTTTTTT; cdr3_aa: CSVEPGQGGKLFF
v_call: TRBV5-1; d_call: .; clone_size: many; j_call: TRBJ2-7; cdr3_nt: TGCGCCAGCAGCCGGACCGGGACTTCCTCCTACGAGCAGTACTTC; cdr3_aa: CASSRTGTSSYEQYF
v_call: TRBV5-1; d_call: .; clone_size: .; j_call: TRBJ1-1; cdr3_nt: TGCGCCAGCAGCTTGGAAGGGGGGGGGAGGTTCACTGAAGCTTTCTTT; cdr3_aa: CASSLEGGGRFTEAFF
v_call: TRBV6-4; d_call: TRBD1; clone_size: .; j_call: TRBJ1-6; cdr3_nt: TGTGCCAGCAGAGGACCGGGACAGCTTCACCAACGCCTCCACTTT; cdr3_aa: CASRGPGQLHQRLHF
v_call: TRBV5-1; d_call: TRBD2; clone_size: .; j_call: TRBJ2-2; cdr3_nt: TGCGCCAGCAGCTGGAGCGGGAGGGACACCGGGGAGCTGTTTTTT; cdr3_aa: CASSWSGRDTGELFF
v_call: TRBV4-2; d_call: TRBD2; clone_size: .; j_call: TRBJ2-2; cdr3_nt: TGTGCCAGCAGCCAAGGACTAGCGGCGACCGGGGAGCTGTTTTTT; cdr3_aa: CASSQGLAATGELFF
v_call: TRBV7-6; d_call: TRBD1; clone_size: few; j_call: TRBJ2-1; cdr3_nt: TGTGCCAGCAGCCTAAGGCCGGGACAGGACTACAATGAGCAGTTCTTC; cdr3_aa: CASSLRPGQDYNEQFF
v_call: TRBV5-6; d_call: TRBD1; clone_size: few; j_call: TRBJ2-7; cdr3_nt: TGTGCCAGCAGCTGGGACAGTCGGCAAGGCGAGCAGTACTTC; cdr3_aa: CASSWDSRQGEQYF
v_call: TRBV19; d_call: .; clone_size: few; j_call: TRBJ2-3; cdr3_nt: TGTGCCAGTAGTATATCGTACACAGATACGCAGTATTTT; cdr3_aa: CASSISYTDTQYF
v_call: TRBV7-9; d_call: TRBD1; clone_size: .; j_call: TRBJ1-2; cdr3_nt: TGTGCCAGCAGTCGGACAGGGGGCCGTAACTATGGCTACACCTTC; cdr3_aa: CASSRTGGRNYGYTF
v_call: TRBV18; d_call: .; clone_size: few; j_call: TRBJ1-5; cdr3_nt: TGTGCCAGCTCACCACAGCGGGACAGCAATCAGCCCCAGCATTTT; cdr3_aa: CASSPQRDSNQPQHF
v_call: TRBV28; d_call: TRBD1; clone_size: .; j_call: TRBJ1-2; cdr3_nt: TGTGCCAGCAGTTCCTCGGACAGGAACTATGGCTACACCTTC; cdr3_aa: CASSSSDRNYGYTF
v_call: TRBV19; d_call: .; clone_size: few; j_call: TRBJ1-1; cdr3_nt: TGTGCCAGTAGTATGTGGGGGCTGGACACTGAAGCTTTCTTT; cdr3_aa: CASSMWGLDTEAFF
v_call: TRBV9; d_call: TRBD2; clone_size: .; j_call: TRBJ2-4; cdr3_nt: TGTGCCAGCAGCGCCTTAGCGGGAGGAAAAAACATTCAGTACTTC; cdr3_aa: CASSALAGGKNIQYF
v_call: TRBV7-2; d_call: TRBD1; clone_size: .; j_call: TRBJ2-3; cdr3_nt: TGTGCCAGCAGCATCGGGTGGGACAGGGCCTCAGATACGCAGTATTTT; cdr3_aa: CASSIGWDRASDTQYF
v_call: TRBV2; d_call: .; clone_size: few; j_call: TRBJ2-3; cdr3_nt: TGTGCCAGCAGTGACTCAGCTAGCGCAAGCACAGATACGCAGTATTTT; cdr3_aa: CASSDSASASTDTQYF
v_call: TRBV7-9; d_call: .; clone_size: .; j_call: TRBJ2-2; cdr3_nt: TGTGCCAGCAGCCCCCTAGGAACGGGGGAGCTGTTTTTT; cdr3_aa: CASSPLGTGELFF
v_call: TRBV28; d_call: TRBD2; clone_size: many; j_call: TRBJ2-7; cdr3_nt: TGTGCCAGCATCTTTAGCGGGGGGAAGACCGAGCAGTACTTC; cdr3_aa: CASIFSGGKTEQYF
v_call: TRBV7-2; d_call: .; clone_size: .; j_call: TRBJ1-5; cdr3_nt: TGTGCCAGCAGCTTGACAAGTCAGCCCCAGCATTTT; cdr3_aa: CASSLTSQPQHF
v_call: TRBV5-1; d_call: TRBD2; clone_size: few; j_call: TRBJ2-2; cdr3_nt: TGCGCCAGCACCCCCCTAGCGGGGTCCACCGGGGAGCTGTTTTTT; cdr3_aa: CASTPLAGSTGELFF
v_call: TRBV6-5; d_call: TRBD2; clone_size: .; j_call: TRBJ2-1; cdr3_nt: TGTGCCAGCAGTACTAGCGGGGGGCCCAATGAGCAGTTCTTC; cdr3_aa: CASSTSGGPNEQFF
v_call: TRBV7-9; d_call: .; clone_size: .; j_call: TRBJ2-5; cdr3_nt: TGTGCCAGCAGCTCGACAGCCTCGGAGACCCAGTACTTC; cdr3_aa: CASSSTASETQYF
v_call: TRBV25-1; d_call: .; clone_size: few; j_call: TRBJ1-4; cdr3_nt: TGTGCCAGCAGTGATTACCCGGGAGGTAGTGAAAAACTGTTTTTT; cdr3_aa: CASSDYPGGSEKLFF
v_call: TRBV4-3; d_call: TRBD1; clone_size: few; j_call: TRBJ1-2; cdr3_nt: TGCGCCAGCAGCCAACGGGACAGGGAGGAAGGCTACACCTTC; cdr3_aa: CASSQRDREEGYTF
v_call: TRBV14; d_call: .; clone_size: .; j_call: TRBJ2-3; cdr3_nt: TGTGCCAGCAGCCCAGGGGTTTCGGGCACAGATACGCAGTATTTT; cdr3_aa: CASSPGVSGTDTQYF
v_call: TRBV21-1; d_call: .; clone_size: .; j_call: TRBJ2-7; cdr3_nt: TGTGCCAGCAGCTACAGACTAGCGGGAGACTACGAGCAGTACTTC; cdr3_aa: CASSYRLAGDYEQYF
v_call: TRBV7-3; d_call: TRBD1; clone_size: few; j_call: TRBJ1-6; cdr3_nt: TGTGCCAGCAGCCCCGGGACAGGGGGCAATTCACCCCTCCACTTT; cdr3_aa: CASSPGTGGNSPLHF
v_call: TRBV29-1; d_call: TRBD1; clone_size: .; j_call: TRBJ1-2; cdr3_nt: TGCAGCTACCGACAGGGCTATGGCTACACCTTC; cdr3_aa: CSYRQGYGYTF
v_call: TRBV7-6; d_call: .; clone_size: few; j_call: TRBJ2-1; cdr3_nt: TGTGCCAGCAGCCGGACAGTCTCCTACAATGAGCAGTTCTTC; cdr3_aa: CASSRTVSYNEQFF
v_call: TRBV7-2; d_call: TRBD1; clone_size: .; j_call: TRBJ2-6; cdr3_nt: TGTGCCAGCCCCGAGGGGGCCCCTTACTCTGGGGCCAACGTCCTGACTTTC; cdr3_aa: CASPEGAPYSGANVLTF
v_call: TRBV4-2; d_call: .; clone_size: .; j_call: TRBJ1-5; cdr3_nt: TGTGCCAGCAGCCAAGATGGGGCGGGGGGGATTTATAGCAATCAGCCCCAGCATTTT; cdr3_aa: CASSQDGAGGIYSNQPQHF
v_call: TRBV6-5; d_call: .; clone_size: .; j_call: TRBJ2-5; cdr3_nt: TGTGCCGCCCAAAAGAACTCCCCCGGGACCCAGTACTTC; cdr3_aa: CAAQKNSPGTQYF
v_call: TRBV7-2; d_call: .; clone_size: .; j_call: TRBJ2-4; cdr3_nt: TGTGCCAGCACCGGGGGGCGGAGGGGGGACATTCAGTACTTC; cdr3_aa: CASTGGRRGDIQYF
v_call: TRBV28; d_call: .; clone_size: .; j_call: TRBJ1-2; cdr3_nt: TGTGCCAGCAGCTGGAGGGACTATGGCTACACCTTC; cdr3_aa: CASSWRDYGYTF
v_call: TRBV7-2; d_call: .; clone_size: .; j_call: TRBJ2-1; cdr3_nt: TGTGCCAGCAGCACAGATTACCTCTCCTACAATGAGCAGTTCTTC; cdr3_aa: CASSTDYLSYNEQFF
v_call: TRBV10-3; d_call: .; clone_size: few; j_call: TRBJ2-5; cdr3_nt: TGTGCCACCGTGGAGCGAAATCAAGAGACCCAGTACTTC; cdr3_aa: CATVERNQETQYF
v_call: TRBV28; d_call: TRBD1; clone_size: few; j_call: TRBJ1-5; cdr3_nt: TGTGCCACATTAACCGGGACAGGGTATCAGCCCCAGCATTTT; cdr3_aa: CATLTGTGYQPQHF
v_call: TRBV27; d_call: .; clone_size: .; j_call: TRBJ1-2; cdr3_nt: TGTGCCAGCAGTAGACAACAGGGTAAAGGCTATGGCTACACCTTC; cdr3_aa: CASSRQQGKGYGYTF
v_call: TRBV7-8; d_call: TRBD1; clone_size: few; j_call: TRBJ1-5; cdr3_nt: TGTGCCAGCAGATTCGGGACAGCGGGAGGGCAGCCCCAGCATTTT; cdr3_aa: CASRFGTAGGQPQHF
v_call: TRBV27; d_call: TRBD2; clone_size: .; j_call: TRBJ2-7; cdr3_nt: TGTGCCAGCAGTTTGGGCGGGAGGGCCGACGAGCAGTACTTC; cdr3_aa: CASSLGGRADEQYF
v_call: TRBV25-1; d_call: TRBD2; clone_size: few; j_call: TRBJ2-1; cdr3_nt: TGTGCCAGCAGTGTTGCGGGAGGATCCTACAATGAGCAGTTCTTC; cdr3_aa: CASSVAGGSYNEQFF
v_call: TRBV5-1; d_call: TRBD1; clone_size: .; j_call: TRBJ2-3; cdr3_nt: TGCGCCAGCAGCACCGGACAGGGGGGCACAGATACGCAGTATTTT; cdr3_aa: CASSTGQGGTDTQYF
v_call: TRBV2; d_call: .; clone_size: few; j_call: TRBJ1-5; cdr3_nt: TGTGCCAGCAGTGAAGTAGAGGATCAGCCCCAGCATTTT; cdr3_aa: CASSEVEDQPQHF
v_call: TRBV30; d_call: .; clone_size: few; j_call: TRBJ1-1; cdr3_nt: TGTGCCTGGAAACCGCGAGAGAGGGTCATGAACACTGAAGCTTTCTTT; cdr3_aa: CAWKPRERVMNTEAFF
v_call: TRBV7-2; d_call: .; clone_size: .; j_call: TRBJ2-1; cdr3_nt: TGTGCCAGCAGCTTAGCTCAGGTGAGCTACAATGAGCAGTTCTTC; cdr3_aa: CASSLAQVSYNEQFF
v_call: TRBV30; d_call: .; clone_size: .; j_call: TRBJ2-7; cdr3_nt: TGTGCCTGGAGTGTACTAGGGGGGGGGACCTACGAGCAGTACTTC; cdr3_aa: CAWSVLGGGTYEQYF
v_call: TRBV13; d_call: .; clone_size: .; j_call: TRBJ2-1; cdr3_nt: TGTGCCAGCAGCTTAGGAAGGGGCTCGCTCTACAATGAGCAGTTCTTC; cdr3_aa: CASSLGRGSLYNEQFF
v_call: TRBV7-7; d_call: .; clone_size: few; j_call: TRBJ2-1; cdr3_nt: TGTGCCAGCAGCCGGGGGTGGAGGGACGAGCAGTTCTTC; cdr3_aa: CASSRGWRDEQFF
v_call: TRBV4-1; d_call: TRBD2; clone_size: few; j_call: TRBJ2-3; cdr3_nt: TGCGCCAGCACCCAGGGGGTGGATAGCGGGGGACCTTTTGATACGCAGTATTTT; cdr3_aa: CASTQGVDSGGPFDTQYF
v_call: TRBV6-1; d_call: .; clone_size: .; j_call: TRBJ2-1; cdr3_nt: TGTGCCAGCAGTGAGGGGACTGTCACCAATGAGCAGTTCTTC; cdr3_aa: CASSEGTVTNEQFF
v_call: TRBV11-2; d_call: TRBD2; clone_size: few; j_call: TRBJ2-5; cdr3_nt: TGTGCCAGCAGCGAGGGACTAGTATCGGAGACCCAGTACTTC; cdr3_aa: CASSEGLVSETQYF
v_call: TRBV5-1; d_call: .; clone_size: .; j_call: TRBJ2-7; cdr3_nt: TGCGCCAGCAGCTTGGGAGCGGATTACTTCTACGAGCAGTACTTC; cdr3_aa: CASSLGADYFYEQYF
v_call: TRBV7-8; d_call: .; clone_size: .; j_call: TRBJ1-5; cdr3_nt: TGTGCCAGCAGCTCCCAGGCGGGACGGAACAATCAGCCCCAGCATTTT; cdr3_aa: CASSSQAGRNNQPQHF
v_call: TRBV4-3; d_call: .; clone_size: few; j_call: TRBJ2-1; cdr3_nt: TGCGCCAGCAGCCGATCCGGGACTCCGGGCAATGAGCAGTTCTTC; cdr3_aa: CASSRSGTPGNEQFF
v_call: TRBV27; d_call: .; clone_size: few; j_call: TRBJ2-5; cdr3_nt: TGTGCCAGCAGTTTAAAGGGCATCCCAAGCGGGTACCAAGAGACCCAGTACTTC; cdr3_aa: CASSLKGIPSGYQETQYF
v_call: TRBV10-3; d_call: .; clone_size: .; j_call: TRBJ1-4; cdr3_nt: TGTGCCATCAGGGACAGTAATAATGAAAAACTGTTTTTT; cdr3_aa: CAIRDSNNEKLFF
v_call: TRBV6-1; d_call: .; clone_size: .; j_call: TRBJ2-1; cdr3_nt: TGTGCCAGCAGTGTCCCCCCTTCGGCGGATGAGCAGTTCTTC; cdr3_aa: CASSVPPSADEQFF
v_call: TRBV4-1; d_call: .; clone_size: .; j_call: TRBJ1-5; cdr3_nt: TGCGCCAGCAGCCAAGAGGGACACGACAATCAGCCCCAGCATTTT; cdr3_aa: CASSQEGHDNQPQHF